This T cell receptor beta chain was obtained from a study of T cells after yellow fever vaccination. CDR1 is SGHAT, CDR2 FQNNGV, per germline. The V end was cut by 4 bases, the J end by 9 bases, with 18 bases between. CDR3 length: 14 amino acids. One entry per CDR3 protein, called by TCRdb with MiXCR from the 5' RACE reads. Here the sample spans 250,000 to 400,000 distinct CDR3 sequences, around 4.4% being singletons. Study-wide points: Though weaker, the secondary response peaked faster, on day 5 versus 15. A minor fraction of clonotypes spanned both CD4 and CD8 compartments.

Details on this clonotype: Its antigen is unidentified.

This TCR was sampled from a young man who received the YFV17D yellow fever vaccine. The chain is built from TRBV11-2 and TRBJ1-1; tentatively, D is TRBD1 (6 bases). Sequencing was performed on PBMCs, taken 15 days after the yellow fever booster vaccination. Written as DNA, the CDR3 is TGTGCCAGCAGCTCCGCCGGGACAAATAACAAAGCTTTCTTT. As protein: CASSSAGTNNKAFF.